This T cell receptor (beta chain) was identified during a study of T cells after yellow fever vaccination. This clonotype was detected many times. Deletions cut 1 base from V and 2 bases from J, with 11 bases between. The V gene's germline CDR1 is SGHVS and CDR2 FQNEAQ. The CDR3 is 16 amino acids. TCRdb reprocessed the 5' RACE reads via MiXCR and lists one record per CDR3 protein. The data contain about 74,000 distinct CDR3 sequences, 7.1% of them seen just once; the ten biggest clones take up around 32%. This chain joins TRBV7-8 and TRBJ2-2, with D maybe TRBD2 (6 bases). The TCR comes from a man younger than 30 who received the YFV17D yellow fever vaccine. The material was CD8+ T cells sorted from PBMCs, obtained 4 to 6 days after the first yellow fever vaccination. The CDR3 region is CASSLGSGVNTGELFF. The CDR3 DNA reads as TGTGCCAGCAGCTTAGGCTCGGGGGTCAACACCGGGGAGCTGTTTTTT.